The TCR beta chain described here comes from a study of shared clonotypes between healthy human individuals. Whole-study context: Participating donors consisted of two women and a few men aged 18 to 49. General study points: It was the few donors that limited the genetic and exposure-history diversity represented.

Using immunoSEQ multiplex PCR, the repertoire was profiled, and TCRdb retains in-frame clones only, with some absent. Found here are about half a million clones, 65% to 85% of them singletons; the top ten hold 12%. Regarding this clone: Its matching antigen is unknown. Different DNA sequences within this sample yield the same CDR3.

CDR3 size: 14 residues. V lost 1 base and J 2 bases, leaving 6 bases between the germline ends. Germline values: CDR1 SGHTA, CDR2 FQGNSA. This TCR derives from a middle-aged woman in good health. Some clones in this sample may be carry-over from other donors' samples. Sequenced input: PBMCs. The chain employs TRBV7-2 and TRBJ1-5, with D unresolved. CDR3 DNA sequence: TGTGCCAGCAGCTTAGTGGGTGGCAATCAGCCCCAGCATTTT. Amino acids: CASSLVGGNQPQHF.